These T cell receptor beta chains were read from a single sample in a study of blood T cell repertoires in COVID-19. Generated by immunoSEQ multiplex PCR, the TCRdb table keeps only in-frame clones and is missing some. The table includes roughly 230,000 clones, about 88% detected once. What was sequenced was peripheral blood. These receptors originate from a woman between 40 and 50 years old who had recovered from COVID-19. The CDR3 runs from the conserved cysteine through the conserved F or W. Fields, in order: V gene, CDR3 length, CDR3 protein.

v_call: TRBV30; cdr3_length: 13; cdr3_aa: CAWGLAGYNEQFF
v_call: TRBV5-1; cdr3_length: 18; cdr3_aa: CASSLEGQGGQGHYGYTF
v_call: TRBV3-1/TRBV3-2; cdr3_length: 15; cdr3_aa: CASSQVGGGRTEAFF
v_call: TRBV4-3; cdr3_length: 17; cdr3_aa: CASSQVGFRGSNYGYTF
v_call: TRBV6-1; cdr3_length: 16; cdr3_aa: CASSETSGGATDTQYF
v_call: TRBV19; cdr3_length: 17; cdr3_aa: CASSGGTSGRKYNEQFF
v_call: TRBV30; cdr3_length: 11; cdr3_aa: CACWSPGELFF
v_call: TRBV10-3; cdr3_length: 14; cdr3_aa: CAISEVDRNNEQFF
v_call: TRBV6-2/TRBV6-3; cdr3_length: 15; cdr3_aa: CASSQGLAGPDTQYF
v_call: TRBV6-5; cdr3_length: 13; cdr3_aa: CASTYGQSTEAFF
v_call: TRBV12-1; cdr3_length: 18; cdr3_aa: CASSKKNSLAGRQETQYF
v_call: TRBV5-1; cdr3_length: 16; cdr3_aa: CASSLASGSIYNEQFF
v_call: TRBV28; cdr3_length: 13; cdr3_aa: CASQGRGNQPQHF
v_call: TRBV2; cdr3_length: 15; cdr3_aa: CAREKPTWMNSGYTF
v_call: TRBV27; cdr3_length: 14; cdr3_aa: CASSLSTSTDTQYF
v_call: TRBV10-2; cdr3_length: 15; cdr3_aa: CASSGRAGGPYEQFF
v_call: TRBV25-1; cdr3_length: 15; cdr3_aa: CASSDVQGNTGELFF
v_call: TRBV2; cdr3_length: 15; cdr3_aa: CASKLRDRGSDIQYF
v_call: TRBV11-2; cdr3_length: 12; cdr3_aa: CASSLAGWEAFF
v_call: TRBV11-3; cdr3_length: 15; cdr3_aa: CASSSAGVRTDTQYF
v_call: TRBV5-5; cdr3_length: 16; cdr3_aa: CASSLYGTFGVNEQFF
v_call: TRBV10-3; cdr3_length: 15; cdr3_aa: CAITQGLAATGEQYF
v_call: TRBV9; cdr3_length: 15; cdr3_aa: CASSVGSGLGTEAFF
v_call: TRBV7-9; cdr3_length: 13; cdr3_aa: CASSIGQVSPLHF
v_call: TRBV7-9; cdr3_length: 16; cdr3_aa: CASSLALGGANYGYTF
v_call: TRBV25-1; cdr3_length: 17; cdr3_aa: CASSILGHSDSYNEQFF
v_call: TRBV7-9; cdr3_length: 15; cdr3_aa: CASSSTGVVNEKLFF
v_call: TRBV11-2; cdr3_length: 15; cdr3_aa: CASSLHRSGANVLTF
v_call: TRBV10-1; cdr3_length: 14; cdr3_aa: CASSDGSGGYEQYF
v_call: TRBV9; cdr3_length: 14; cdr3_aa: CASSVKGQGAEQYF
v_call: TRBV10-3; cdr3_length: 15; cdr3_aa: CAILPGGGHFSEQFF
v_call: TRBV6-5; cdr3_length: 13; cdr3_aa: CASRPTTYNEQFF
v_call: TRBV5-8; cdr3_length: 14; cdr3_aa: CASSLVVPGEKLFF
v_call: TRBV19; cdr3_length: 13; cdr3_aa: CASSNEDGAEAFF
v_call: TRBV11-2; cdr3_length: 15; cdr3_aa: CASRLGTGSYNEQFF
v_call: TRBV7-6; cdr3_length: 15; cdr3_aa: CASSSGAPSYNEQFF
v_call: TRBV5-4; cdr3_length: 15; cdr3_aa: CASSLGGATTDTQYF
v_call: TRBV5-5; cdr3_length: 18; cdr3_aa: CASSLTNRIDSGANVLTF
v_call: TRBV5-1; cdr3_length: 14; cdr3_aa: CASRSGQDYNEQFF
v_call: TRBV4-1; cdr3_length: 14; cdr3_aa: CASSQPTQSGELFF
v_call: TRBV7-3; cdr3_length: 14; cdr3_aa: CASSPDRGQETQYF
v_call: TRBV7-9; cdr3_length: 18; cdr3_aa: CASSPAAGTGGYTDTQYF
v_call: TRBV6-5; cdr3_length: 11; cdr3_aa: CASSQGRELFF
v_call: TRBV3-1/TRBV3-2; cdr3_length: 13; cdr3_aa: CASSLRTGEGYTF
v_call: TRBV12-3/TRBV12-4; cdr3_length: 12; cdr3_aa: CASSLLWSEAFF
v_call: TRBV18; cdr3_length: 15; cdr3_aa: CASSPLIQGNSPLHF
v_call: TRBV28; cdr3_length: 14; cdr3_aa: CASSLSLPVRGYTF
v_call: TRBV28; cdr3_length: 14; cdr3_aa: CASTEGTGKNEQYF
v_call: TRBV5-1; cdr3_length: 17; cdr3_aa: CASSLRTSGIFSNEQFF
v_call: TRBV5-6; cdr3_length: 14; cdr3_aa: CASSLGGLGTEAFF
v_call: TRBV3-1/TRBV3-2; cdr3_length: 15; cdr3_aa: CASSQDLSRANVLTF
v_call: TRBV6-5; cdr3_length: 14; cdr3_aa: CASSWLGQSTEAFF
v_call: TRBV2; cdr3_length: 15; cdr3_aa: CASSIGTGPNYGYTF
v_call: TRBV3-1/TRBV3-2; cdr3_length: 18; cdr3_aa: CASSQVFGDWRETSEQFF
v_call: TRBV7-2; cdr3_length: 14; cdr3_aa: CASSRQDSGNTIYF